The 18 T cell receptor beta chains presented below share a single source sample, sequenced in a study of tumor and adjacent non-tumor tissue in lung cancer. TCRbeta libraries were built with three rounds of nested PCR, modified from ARM-PCR. TCRdb called the multiplex PCR reads again in MiXCR, with one record for every CDR3 protein. Of approximately 75,000 distinct CDR3 sequences in the sample, over 75% are singletons; the top ten hold about 12%. This sample's RNA came from whole unsorted tissue. Material for sequencing was lung tumor tissue. The receptor source for this set is a woman aged 50 to 60 with non-small cell lung cancer.

By sample share, this clonotype is medium-sized. The rearrangement joins TRBV29-1 to TRBJ2-1; 13 bases agree with TRBD2. Germline CDR1 is SQVTM and CDR2 is ANQGSEA. Trimming cost V 0 bases and J 9 bases; bases outside gene matches: 8. This CDR3 region has 16 residues. CDR3 nucleotides: TGCAGCGTTGAAGATCGAGGACTAGCGGGAGAAGGTGAGCAGTTCTTC. This encodes CSVEDRGLAGEGEQFF.

A note on this clonotype: The conserved final phenylalanine or tryptophan is absent from the CDR3, which likely points to a read error. The chain links TRBV20-1 to TRBJ1-5; D may be TRBD1 (5 bases). Germline CDR1 and CDR2: DFQATT and SNEGSKA (reference sequence). The CDR3 consists of 14 residues. V lost 0 bases and J lost 4, with 10 bases in between. The CDR3 sequence: CSAREDPGNQPQHY. In DNA, the CDR3 is TGCAGTGCTAGAGAGGATCCAGGGAATCAGCCCCAGCATTAT.

This clonotype qualifies as large. The genes are TRBV12-3 or TRBV12-4 and TRBJ2-7; TRBD1 or TRBD2 may be the D gene (5 bases each). The CDR3 has 15 amino acids. V dropped 3 bases and J dropped 0 bases, with 12 bases sitting between them. The CDR3 is CASSLRGESSYEQYF. DNA of the CDR3: TGTGCCAGCAGTTTGAGGGGCGAGAGCTCCTACGAGCAGTACTTC.

The chain employs TRBV20-1 and TRBJ2-1, with TRBD2 matching 10 bases. V shed 7 bases and J 9 bases; nucleotides not matched to a gene: 12. CDR1 is DFQATT, CDR2 SNEGSKA, per germline (reference sequence). CDR3 length: 14 residues. As DNA, the CDR3 is TGCAGTGATAGTTCTAGCGGGAGTAACGGTGAGCAGTTCTTC. This gives the protein CSDSSSGSNGEQFF.

Points on this clonotype: At one boundary the junction diverges from the germline segment, which might be a read error. The chain uses TRBV10-2 and TRBJ2-1; D uncertain. The CDR3 contains 13 residues. CDR1 is WSHSY, CDR2 SAAADI, per germline. The CDR3 is CASSSSTGTELFF. The CDR3 DNA reads as TGCGCCAGCAGTTCTAGTACGGGCACTGAGCTGTTCTTC.

Of note for this clonotype: Since no conserved phenylalanine or tryptophan closes the CDR3, a read error is the likely cause. It is unclear where the CDR3 begins or ends on the DNA, so no DNA is shown, and the CDR3 is as TCRdb lists it. The gene calls are TRBV10-3 and TRBJ2-5; the table's D gene call, TRBD2, was not cross checked with the DNA. From its first to its last residue, the CDR3 has 15 amino acids. Germline V gene sequence: CDR1 ENHRY, CDR2 SYGVKD. CDR3: CAISAAGGTKETQYL.

As regards this clonotype: Since a much larger clone is just one base distant, this may be a read error. The CDR3 ends on some other residue instead of the conserved phenylalanine or tryptophan, so this is likely a read error. The CDR3 loop reads CSARVAREYGYTL. The CDR3 DNA sequence: TGCAGTGCTAGAGTGGCCAGGGAGTATGGCTACACCTTA. The genes are TRBV20-1 and TRBJ1-2; D might be TRBD1 (5 bases). CDR1 is DFQATT and CDR2 is SNEGSKA in the germline V gene (reference sequence). Trimming left V 1 base short and J 5 bases short, with 11 bases between. The CDR3 sequence is 13 residues long.

Concerning this clonotype: One junction end disagrees with the germline gene, perhaps due to a read error. The CDR3 DNA follows: TGCGCCAGTCAGACTAGCGTCATAGATACACAGTATTTT. Translation gives CASQTSVIDTQYF. The chain uses TRBV4-1 and TRBJ2-3, with 8 positions matching TRBD2. The CDR3 is made up of 13 amino acids. CDR1 and CDR2 (germline): MGHRA, YSYEKL.

On this clonotype: One end of the junction does not line up with germline, which may come from a read error. The V gene is TRBV4-2, the J gene TRBJ2-7, with 7 bases aligning to TRBD2. The CDR3 is 18 residues long. Germline V lookup: CDR1 LGHNA, CDR2 YNFKEQ. The CDR3 is CANSQEGLVGEERYEQYF. The DNA of the CDR3 is TGTGCCAACAGCCAAGAAGGACTAGTGGGAGAAGAGCGCTACGAGCAGTACTTC.

Notes on this clonotype: One end of the junction is discordant with germline, which a read error may explain. The rearrangement links TRBV29-1 to TRBJ2-1, with 8 bases aligning to TRBD2. The CDR3 runs 17 residues. Germline V gives CDR1 SQVTM, CDR2 ANQGSEA. Here the CDR3 DNA reads TGCAACGTTGAGCAAGCGGGAGTATTCTACGATTACAACGAGCAGTTCTTC. It specifies CNVEQAGVFYDYNEQFF.

V usage is TRBV6-2 or TRBV6-3 and J usage is TRBJ2-1; D uncertain. Germline-derived CDR1 and CDR2 are MNHEY and SVGEGT. Trimming removed 7 bases at V and 8 bases at J, with 9 bases between. The CDR3 is 11 amino acids. In DNA, the CDR3 is TGTGCCAGCAATTGGGCCGATGAGCAGTTCTTC. This encodes CASNWADEQFF.

Remarks on this clonotype: The conserved closing phenylalanine or tryptophan is absent in this CDR3, likely reflecting a read error. In DNA, the CDR3 is TGCGCCAGCAGCGGGAAGTTGGACCCGGCCAATGAGCAGTTCCTC. It encodes CASSGKLDPANEQFL. The V call is TRBV4-1, the J call TRBJ2-1; D is uncertain. Trimming shortened V by 5 bases and J by 6 bases, and 17 bases separated the two germline ends. Per germline, CDR1 MGHRA and CDR2 YSYEKL. This CDR3 contains 15 residues.

This clonotype was observed a few times. One junction end does not reproduce the germline sequence, and a read error may be involved. The V call is TRBV10-3, the J call TRBJ1-2, with D possibly TRBD1 on 6 matching bases. Germline-derived CDR1 and CDR2 are ENHRY and SYGVKD. The CDR3 extends over 15 amino acids. The CDR3 is CAISAPGQGHYGYIF. As DNA, the CDR3 is TGTGCCATCAGTGCCCCGGGGCAGGGACACTATGGCTACATCTTC.

About this clonotype itself: With a much larger clone just one base away, this may be a read error. The chain employs TRBV20-1 and TRBJ1-5; D remains unclear. Germline CDR1 reads DFQATT; CDR2 reads SNEGSKA (reference sequence). This CDR3 has 13 residues. The V end lost 5 bases, the J end lost 4 bases, and 12 bases lay between the germline ends. CDR3 sequence: CSAAASHNQPQHF. DNA of the CDR3: TGCAGTGCTGCCGCCTCCCATAATCAGCCCCAGCATTTT.

For this clonotype: This may arise from a read error, as a much more abundant clone is one base away. The chain is built from TRBV5-8 and TRBJ1-2; 7 nucleotides match TRBD1. The CDR3 totals 12 residues. Germline values: CDR1 SGHTS, CDR2 YDEGEE. The CDR3 sequence: CASSRTGDGYAF. In DNA, the CDR3 is TGTGCCAGCAGCCGTACAGGGGATGGCTACGCCTTC.

The chain carries TRBV4-1 and TRBJ1-2; D is unclear. Trimming took 4 bases from V and 0 from J, leaving 9 bases between them. The germline V gene has CDR1 MGHRA and CDR2 YSYEKL. The CDR3 runs to 14 residues. CDR3 in amino acids: CASSRPAPNYGYTF. The CDR3, as DNA: TGCGCCAGCAGCCGACCGGCACCTAACTATGGCTACACCTTC.

With respect to this clonotype: A read error may produce the germline difference seen at one junction end. The rearrangement joins TRBV28 to TRBJ2-7, with 9 positions matching TRBD1. CDR1 is MDHEN, CDR2 SYDVKM, per germline. This CDR3 has 16 amino acids. The CDR3 loop is CASSLVRGTGTYKQYF. CDR3 bases: TGTGCAAGCAGTTTGGTGAGGGGGACAGGGACCTACAAGCAGTACTTC.

Comment on this clonotype: A single base separates this from a much larger clone, so it may be a read error. The V and J genes are TRBV6-4 and TRBJ2-1, with 11 nucleotides matching TRBD2. Losses at the gene ends were 1 base for V and 8 bases for J; bases not matched to a gene: 1. Germline V gene lookup returns CDR1 MRHNA and CDR2 SNTAGT. The CDR3 spans 14 residues. The CDR3 reads CASSDLLAGDEQFF. CDR3 coding DNA: TGTGCCAGCAGTGACTTACTAGCGGGAGATGAGCAGTTCTTC.